This passage covers 28 T cell receptor beta chains from one sample sequenced in a study of cytomegalovirus exposure and HLA in healthy donors. Data came from immunoSEQ multiplex PCR; TCRdb stores just in-frame clones and leaves some out. This table has under 300,000 clones, 75% to 90% appearing once. Specimen: PBMCs. The origin of the receptors is a woman in her twenties or thirties in good health and CMV-seropositive.

The V gene is TRBV6-1, the J gene TRBJ1-2; 10 bases line up with TRBD1. The CDR3 consists of 14 residues. Germline CDR1 is MNHNS and CDR2 is SASEGT. V lost 6 bases, J lost 8 bases, and 9 bases stayed unmatched. CDR3 coding DNA: TGTGCCAGCAGCCCCAGACAGGGGGCGAGGGGCTACACCTTC. The encoded protein is CASSPRQGARGYTF.

This clone was seen once. The gene calls are TRBV15 and TRBJ2-2, with 9 bases fitting TRBD1. The germline gives CDR1 LNHNV, CDR2 YYDKDF (reference sequence). V shed 3 bases, J shed 3 bases, and the junction held 5 bases outside the gene matches. The CDR3 extends over 16 amino acids. The DNA for the CDR3 is TGTGCCACCAGCAGCGCGGGACAGGGCGACACCGGGGAGCTGTTTTTT. It codes for CATSSAGQGDTGELFF.

V usage is TRBV6-5 and J usage is TRBJ1-2; D gene unclear. Germline loops: CDR1 MNHEY, CDR2 SVGAGI. V was shortened by 2 bases and J by 7 bases, with 11 bases between the two germline ends. This CDR3 has 13 residues. The CDR3 region is CASSYAGSGGYTF. CDR3 sequence (DNA): TGTGCCAGCAGTTACGCGGGCTCCGGTGGCTACACCTTC.

This clone is a singleton in its sample. J is TRBJ1-5 and V is TRBV28; no definite D call. Germline values: CDR1 MDHEN, CDR2 SYDVKM. There are 14 residues in the CDR3. Trimming stripped 6 bases from V and 5 bases from J, with 14 bases between. CDR3: CASSPAGGYQPQHF. The CDR3 bases are TGTGCCAGCAGCCCGGCGGGAGGGTATCAGCCCCAGCATTTT.

The chain recombines TRBV27 with TRBJ2-6, with D hard to call. Germline CDR1 and CDR2: MNHEY and SMNVEV (reference sequence). Trimming shortened V by 7 bases and J by 0 bases, and 10 bases separated the two germline ends. There are 15 residues in the CDR3. CDR3 bases: TGTGCCAGCAAGGAGATCCCCTCTGGGGCCAACGTCCTGACTTTC. It codes for CASKEIPSGANVLTF.

This clone was seen just once. This chain uses TRBV4-1 with TRBJ1-1, with D uncertain. The V and J ends lost 6 bases and 2 bases respectively, with 13 bases between them. The germline CDR1 and CDR2 sequences are MGHRA and YSYEKL. This CDR3 is built from 14 residues. The CDR3 spells CASSPSARNTEAFF. For the CDR3, the DNA is TGCGCCAGCAGTCCAAGCGCGCGAAACACTGAAGCTTTCTTT.

A single count supports this clone. The CDR3 loop reads CAWRSGAGGPNTGELFF. The CDR3 nucleotides read TGTGCCTGGAGATCGGGAGCGGGAGGGCCGAACACCGGGGAGCTGTTTTTT. The chain couples TRBV30 to TRBJ2-2, with TRBD2 matching over 10 bases. The CDR3 contains 17 residues. In germline, CDR1 is GTSNPN, CDR2 SVGIG (reference sequence). The ends lost 3 bases at V and 0 bases at J; junction bases unmatched: 7.

This clone appeared once. The V gene is TRBV6-1, the J gene TRBJ2-7; D call uncertain. V lost 2 bases and J 3 bases, leaving 8 bases between the germline ends. The CDR3 sequence is 13 residues long. Looked up from germline, CDR1 is MNHNS and CDR2 is SASEGT. The CDR3 region is CASSERWSYEQYF. CDR3 nucleotides: TGTGCCAGCAGTGAACGATGGAGCTACGAGCAGTACTTC.

V usage is TRBV11-1 and J usage is TRBJ2-7, with D uncertain. The CDR3 totals 13 residues. Germline lookup yields CDR1 SGHAT and CDR2 FQDESV (reference sequence). V was clipped by 3 bases and J by 2 bases, with 8 bases between them. The CDR3 sequence is CASSFALTYEQYF. The CDR3, as DNA: TGTGCCAGCAGCTTTGCGCTTACCTACGAGCAGTACTTC.

This chain connects TRBV6-1 to TRBJ1-4, with no clear D. The CDR3 contains 14 residues. The germline V gene encodes CDR1 MNHNS and CDR2 SASEGT. V was trimmed by 2 bases and J by 7 bases, leaving 11 bases between them. This CDR3 reads CASSELRGSEKLFF. The CDR3 coding sequence is TGTGCCAGCAGTGAACTGCGAGGGAGTGAAAAACTGTTTTTT.

The chain recombines TRBV2 with TRBJ2-1, with D maybe TRBD1 (5 bases). Between the trimmed V and J ends, which lost 6 bases and 6 bases, there was a span of 9 bases. CDR1 and CDR2 (germline): SNHLY, FYNNEI. This CDR3 has 12 amino acids. The CDR3 region is CASRGDSNEQFF. As DNA, the CDR3 is TGTGCCAGCAGGGGCGACAGCAATGAGCAGTTCTTC.

This CDR3 is CASRSGDRENYGYTF. CDR3 coding DNA: TGTGCCAGCAGATCGGGGGACAGAGAAAACTATGGCTACACCTTC. The chain combines TRBV5-4 with TRBJ1-2, with 7 bases identical to TRBD1. Germline V gene data show CDR1 as SGHNT and CDR2 as YYREEE (reference sequence). The CDR3 loop spans 15 amino acids. Unmatched junction bases numbered 9, after V lost 5 bases and J lost 2 bases.

This clone was picked up a small number of times. The genes are TRBV18 and TRBJ2-1, with 7 bases matching TRBD2. Germline lookup yields CDR1 KGHSH and CDR2 LQKENI. This CDR3 has 14 amino acids. V gave up 3 bases and J gave up 5 bases; unmatched junction bases: 4. CDR3 residues: CASSPLADNNEQFF. The DNA for the CDR3 is TGTGCCAGCTCACCGCTAGCGGATAACAATGAGCAGTTCTTC.

The CDR3 DNA reads TGCGCCAGCAGCCGAACCGGGACTAGCGACACAGATACGCAGTATTTT. Amino acid sequence: CASSRTGTSDTDTQYF. This rearrangement joins TRBV5-1 to TRBJ2-3; 10 nucleotides match TRBD2. Germline assignment: CDR1 SGHRS and CDR2 YFSETQ. V lost 4 bases to trimming and J lost 2 bases; unmatched junction nucleotides: 7. This CDR3 is built from 16 residues.

V gene TRBV10-3 combines with J gene TRBJ2-7; a possible D gene is TRBD2 (6 bases). This CDR3 is 12 amino acids long. Germline lookup yields CDR1 ENHRY and CDR2 SYGVKD. Trimming stripped 5 bases from V and 5 bases from J, with 10 bases between. The CDR3, as DNA: TGTGCCATCAGTCGCGGGGCGGACGAGCAGTACTTC. It specifies CAISRGADEQYF.

The CDR3 sequence is CAWGQNSLTDTQYF. In DNA form, the CDR3 reads TGTGCCTGGGGACAGAATAGTCTCACAGATACGCAGTATTTT. The V call is TRBV30, the J call TRBJ2-3; D is possibly TRBD1 (6 bases). Germline lookup yields CDR1 GTSNPN and CDR2 SVGIG (reference sequence). The CDR3 is 14 amino acids. Trimming stripped 5 bases from V and 2 bases from J, with 14 bases between.

This rearrangement joins TRBV6-1 to TRBJ2-3; D not certain. Germline V gives CDR1 MNHNS, CDR2 SASEGT. The V end was cut by 7 bases, the J end by 1 base, with 12 bases between. The CDR3 runs 14 residues. The CDR3 sequence: CASKEGQGTDTQYF. The CDR3 DNA sequence: TGTGCCAGCAAAGAAGGCCAGGGCACAGATACGCAGTATTTT.

This chain connects TRBV18 to TRBJ2-1; 13 bases map to TRBD2. The germline V gene encodes CDR1 KGHSH and CDR2 LQKENI. V was clipped by 6 bases and J by 0 bases; unmatched bases: 5. The CDR3 is made up of 17 amino acids. CDR3 in DNA: TGTGCCAGCTCTTTACTAGCGGGAGGGAGCTCCTACAATGAGCAGTTCTTC. It translates to CASSLLAGGSSYNEQFF.

The chain joins TRBV15 to TRBJ1-1, with D perhaps TRBD1 (6 bases). The germline CDR1 and CDR2 sequences are LNHNV and YYDKDF (reference sequence). The CDR3 loop spans 16 amino acids. Trimming shortened V by 3 bases and J by 3 bases, and 17 bases separated the two germline ends. CDR3 region: CATSRGGGDTYTEAFF. CDR3 bases: TGTGCCACCAGCAGGGGCGGTGGGGACACCTACACTGAAGCTTTCTTT.

The J gene is TRBJ2-2, the V gene TRBV5-1; TRBD2 matches 14 bases. Germline V gene data show CDR1 as SGHRS and CDR2 as YFSETQ. V gave up 5 bases and J gave up 4 bases; unmatched junction bases: 7. The CDR3 loop spans 17 amino acids. CDR3 in amino acids: CASSWTSGRQGTGELFF. CDR3 nucleotide sequence: TGCGCCAGCAGTTGGACTAGCGGGAGGCAGGGCACCGGGGAGCTGTTTTTT.

The rearrangement joins TRBV9 to TRBJ2-3, with TRBD1 identical over 7 bases. The CDR3 length is 17 residues. The V and J ends lost 0 bases and 2 bases, in that order; junction bases with no gene match: 9. Germline loops: CDR1 SGDLS, CDR2 YYNGEE. Here the CDR3 reads CASSVERGGGSTDTQYF. CDR3 sequence (DNA): TGTGCCAGCAGCGTAGAACGAGGGGGCGGGTCCACAGATACGCAGTATTTT. The complete variable domain, with remaining parts taken from reference TRBV9 and TRBJ2-3, reads DSGVTQTPKHLITATGQRVTLRCSPRSGDLSVYWYQQSLDQGLQFLIQYYNGEERAKGNILERFSAQQFPDLHSELNLSSLELGDSALYFCASSVERGGGSTDTQYFGPGTRLTVL.

This clone occurred once. V and J are TRBV28 and TRBJ2-3, with 7 nucleotides matching TRBD2. The ends lost 6 bases at V and 4 bases at J; junction bases unmatched: 4. The germline V gene encodes CDR1 MDHEN and CDR2 SYDVKM. CDR3 size: 13 residues. The CDR3 sequence: CASSAGAADTQYF. Written as DNA, the CDR3 is TGTGCCAGCAGCGCGGGAGCCGCAGATACGCAGTATTTT. The variable domain in full, completed from reference TRBV28 and TRBJ2-3, reads DVKVTQSSRYLVKRTGEKVFLECVQDMDHENMFWYRQDPGLGLRLIYFSYDVKMKEKGDIPEGYSVSREKKERFSLILESASTNQTSMYLCASSAGAADTQYFGPGTRLTVL.

The chain recombines TRBV6-1 with TRBJ2-7; 9 positions match TRBD2. This CDR3 region has 15 residues. The germline gives CDR1 MNHNS, CDR2 SASEGT. The J segment lost 3 bases and the V segment lost 3 bases, leaving 6 bases of the junction unmatched. Written as DNA, the CDR3 is TGTGCCAGCAGTGAGGATAGCGGGAGATTCTACGAGCAGTACTTC. It is translated as CASSEDSGRFYEQYF.

The chain joins TRBV29-1 to TRBJ1-2; D remains ambiguous. The V gene lost 6 bases and the J gene lost 1 base, with 9 bases spanning the gap. The CDR3 runs 12 residues. CDR1 is SQVTM and CDR2 is ANQGSEA in the germline V gene. CDR3 residues: CSVQMINYGYTF. The CDR3 DNA is TGCAGCGTACAAATGATTAACTATGGCTACACCTTC.

This sequence joins TRBV27 and TRBJ1-1; D is uncertain. In germline, CDR1 is MNHEY, CDR2 SMNVEV (reference sequence). V gave up 6 bases and J gave up 1 base, with 9 bases separating them. The CDR3 is 13 amino acids. The CDR3 spells CASRSTGNTEAFF. Written as DNA, the CDR3 is TGTGCCAGCAGATCGACGGGGAACACTGAAGCTTTCTTT.

The CDR3 spells CASSRDRGDTGELFF. In DNA, the CDR3 is TGTGCCAGCAGCCGGGACAGGGGGGACACCGGGGAGCTGTTTTTT. The gene calls are TRBV2 and TRBJ2-2; TRBD1 agrees at 11 bases. The length of the CDR3 is 15 residues. The V and J ends lost 6 bases and 3 bases, in that order; junction bases with no gene match: 3. Germline CDR1 and CDR2: SNHLY and FYNNEI.

The chain joins TRBV27 to TRBJ2-1; 12 bases align to TRBD1. The V and J ends lost 5 bases and 8 bases, in that order; junction bases with no gene match: 10. Germline-derived CDR1 and CDR2 are MNHEY and SMNVEV (reference sequence). The CDR3 consists of 16 residues. The chain's CDR3 is CASSAAGTGGWDEQFF. The CDR3 nucleotides are TGTGCCAGCAGTGCCGCCGGGACAGGGGGCTGGGATGAGCAGTTCTTC.

The chain links TRBV28 to TRBJ1-1; the D is unclear. V lost 5 bases, J lost 0 bases, and 16 bases lay in between. Germline lookup yields CDR1 MDHEN and CDR2 SYDVKM. The CDR3 loop spans 16 amino acids. CDR3 amino acids: CASSQYIPTVNTEAFF. Here the CDR3 DNA reads TGTGCCAGCAGTCAATATATTCCTACAGTGAACACTGAAGCTTTCTTT.